The TCR beta chain under discussion was sequenced for a study of immune heterogeneity within non-small cell lung tumors. Amplification of the TCR beta CDR3 was achieved through multiplex PCR with 32 V and 13 J primers. TCRdb re-derived calls from the multiplex PCR reads in MiXCR, one entry per CDR3 protein. Seen here are under 7,500 distinct CDR3 sequences, 20% to 25% observed once, and the top ten hold roughly 15%. This clonotype has ten or more counts. Bulk tumor genomic DNA served as template, at around 580 ng per sample. Spaced far apart, several biopsies were taken from each primary tumor during surgery. These patients got curative surgery after being newly diagnosed with untreated non-small cell lung cancer. Germline V gene lookup returns CDR1 WSHSY and CDR2 SAAADI. The CDR3 is 14 residues long. V lost 4 bases to trimming and J lost 5 bases; unmatched junction nucleotides: 5.

Sequenced input: lung tumor tissue. The sequence was obtained from a man in his fifties or sixties with non-small cell lung cancer. The rearrangement joins TRBV10-2 to TRBJ2-1; 7 bases match TRBD2. In DNA form, the CDR3 reads TGCGCCAGCAGTGGATGGCTAGCGGACAATGAGCAGTTCTTC. It encodes CASSGWLADNEQFF.